This passage covers 29 T cell receptor beta chains from one sample sequenced in a study of graft-versus-host responses after intestinal transplantation. Sequencing used immunoSEQ multiplex PCR; TCRdb keeps in-frame clones, though not all of them. The sample consists of about 98,000 clones, roughly 83% of them appearing once. The material sequenced was PBMCs, taken 255 days after intestinal transplant. The receptor set was obtained from a human patient who received an intestinal transplant, so some T cells may come from the graft donor.

In DNA, the CDR3 is TGTGCCAGCAGCTTGGGTGGGGAATTGAACACTGAAGCTTTCTTT. Protein sequence: CASSLGGELNTEAFF. The chain recombines TRBV5-6 with TRBJ1-1; D is undetermined. V was trimmed by 0 bases and J by 0 bases, leaving 9 bases between them. The CDR3 is 15 amino acids. Germline values: CDR1 SGHDT, CDR2 YYEEEE.

V is TRBV18 and J is TRBJ2-1, with D possibly TRBD2 on 6 matching bases. Germline V gene data show CDR1 as KGHSH and CDR2 as LQKENI. This CDR3 region has 14 residues. Trimming took 3 bases from V and 7 from J, leaving 13 bases between them. The CDR3 DNA is TGTGCCAGCTCACCTGGGGGGAAGAGAAATGAGCAGTTCTTC. This gives the protein CASSPGGKRNEQFF.

This chain uses TRBV7-6 with TRBJ2-7; 7 bases agree with TRBD1. Germline V gene sequence: CDR1 SGHVS, CDR2 FNYEAQ. This CDR3 has 15 residues. J lost 2 bases, V lost 1 base, and 5 bases had no gene match. CDR3 DNA sequence: TGTGCCAGCAGCTTAGGGGGGACAGCGGCCTACGAGCAGTACTTC. The encoded protein is CASSLGGTAAYEQYF.

The CDR3 loop is CASQLTGRSTEAFF. CDR3 nucleotide sequence: TGTGCCAGTCAGTTGACAGGGCGGAGCACTGAAGCTTTCTTT. This chain connects TRBV21-1 to TRBJ1-1; TRBD1 reflects the table's D call only, with no check against the DNA. TRBV21-1 counts as a pseudogene. The CDR3 length is 14 residues.

The V gene is TRBV14, the J gene TRBJ2-7; D could derive from TRBD1 or TRBD2 (5 bases each). The V gene lost 1 base and the J gene lost 1 base, with 14 bases spanning the gap. The CDR3 totals 16 residues. CDR1 and CDR2 (germline): SGHDN, FVKESK. The CDR3 protein is CASSQVPGAQSYEQYF. CDR3 bases: TGTGCCAGCAGCCAAGTTCCCGGGGCACAATCCTACGAGCAGTACTTC.

The V and J genes are TRBV7-2 and TRBJ2-7; D is unresolved. The CDR3 is made up of 14 amino acids. The V gene's germline CDR1 is SGHTA and CDR2 FQGNSA. Trimming left V 3 bases short and J 6 bases short, with 15 bases between. Here the CDR3 reads CASSLSRSQPEQYV. Written as DNA, the CDR3 is TGTGCCAGCAGCTTGTCGCGATCCCAACCCGAGCAGTACGTC.

The chain carries TRBV6-5 and TRBJ2-2; a possible D gene is TRBD2 (6 bases). V lost 4 bases and J lost 2, with 8 bases in between. The CDR3 sequence is 14 residues long. Germline assignment: CDR1 MNHEY and CDR2 SVGAGI. CDR3 bases: TGTGCCAGCAGTTGGGGGACTAACACCGGGGAGCTGTTTTTT. Translating it yields CASSWGTNTGELFF.

The genes are TRBV5-4 and TRBJ1-2; 7 nucleotides agree with TRBD1. The CDR3 sequence is 13 residues long. After removal of 5 bases from V and 3 bases from J, the junction contained 4 bases not matched to a gene. Germline V lookup: CDR1 SGHNT, CDR2 YYREEE (reference sequence). CDR3 residues: CASRSTGDYGYTF. The CDR3 DNA reads TGTGCCAGCAGGAGTACAGGGGACTATGGCTACACCTTC.

V gene TRBV19 combines with J gene TRBJ2-2; the D is unclear. Trimming stripped 4 bases from V and 5 bases from J, with 11 bases between. Germline V lookup: CDR1 LNHDA, CDR2 SQIVND (reference sequence). This CDR3 spans 14 amino acids. The CDR3 region is CASSRMVATGELFF. The CDR3 nucleotides are TGTGCCAGTAGTAGGATGGTGGCGACCGGGGAGCTGTTTTTT.

This chain uses TRBV29-1 with TRBJ2-2, with D perhaps matching TRBD2 (5 bases). The CDR3 is made up of 14 amino acids. Per the germline V gene, CDR1 is SQVTM and CDR2 is ANQGSEA. The V gene lost 4 bases and the J gene lost 13 bases, with 22 bases spanning the gap. The CDR3 loop reads CSVAPGSSSAMLFF. The CDR3 nucleotides read TGCAGCGTTGCTCCGGGGTCCTCCTCGGCGATGCTGTTTTTT.

The chain links TRBV4-1 to TRBJ1-2; D is undetermined. CDR1 and CDR2 (germline): MGHRA, YSYEKL. The V and J ends lost 2 bases and 8 bases respectively, with 18 bases between them. This CDR3 region has 15 residues. The CDR3 sequence is CASSQTRLFGGGYTF. The CDR3 nucleotides are TGCGCCAGCAGCCAAACGCGCCTTTTCGGCGGGGGCTACACCTTC.

The V gene is TRBV2, the J gene TRBJ1-3; TRBD1 might be the D (6 bases). Germline loops: CDR1 SNHLY, CDR2 FYNNEI. V was clipped by 7 bases and J by 0 bases, with 13 bases between them. This CDR3 has 15 amino acids. The CDR3 here is CASTLTGTSGNTIYF. In DNA form, the CDR3 reads TGTGCCAGCACTCTGACAGGAACCTCTGGAAACACCATATATTTT.

This chain uses TRBV6-4 with TRBJ2-7; 10 bases agree with TRBD2. The CDR3 has 16 residues. J gave up 6 bases and V 6 bases, and 14 bases lay outside the gene matches. Germline values: CDR1 MRHNA, CDR2 SNTAGT. The CDR3 reads CASRTADELAGCEQYF. CDR3 sequence (DNA): TGTGCCAGCAGGACCGCCGATGAACTAGCGGGGTGCGAGCAGTACTTC.

This clone was counted once. V is TRBV30 and J is TRBJ2-5; 8 bases line up with TRBD2. The trim removed 0 bases at V and 8 bases at J, leaving 8 bases unmatched. The CDR3 runs to 14 residues. Per germline, CDR1 GTSNPN and CDR2 SVGIG (reference sequence). The CDR3 here is CAWSVEAGGATQYF. The CDR3 nucleotides read TGTGCCTGGAGTGTAGAGGCGGGGGGTGCAACCCAGTACTTC.

V usage is TRBV7-3 and J usage is TRBJ1-4; D is unclear. The V end lost 5 bases, the J end lost 7 bases, and 11 bases lay between the germline ends. There are 13 residues in the CDR3. CDR1 and CDR2 (germline): SGHTA, FQGTGA. This chain's CDR3 is CASSPGRGEKLFF. The DNA of the CDR3 is TGTGCCAGCAGCCCCGGCCGGGGTGAAAAACTGTTTTTT.

The V gene is TRBV4-2, the J gene TRBJ1-1; D perhaps matches TRBD1 (6 bases). The CDR3 loop spans 17 amino acids. Germline V gene sequence: CDR1 LGHNA, CDR2 YNFKEQ. Deletions cut 0 bases from V and 7 bases from J, with 21 bases between. CDR3 loop: CASSQDHRADAAYEAFF. DNA for the CDR3: TGTGCCAGCAGCCAAGATCACAGGGCGGACGCCGCTTATGAAGCTTTCTTT.

This rearrangement joins TRBV5-4 to TRBJ2-1; D tentatively fits TRBD1 or TRBD2 (6 bases each). The V and J ends lost 0 bases and 3 bases respectively, with 13 bases between them. The germline V gene has CDR1 SGHNT and CDR2 YYREEE (reference sequence). The CDR3 is 16 residues long. CDR3: CASSLGGARDYNEQFF. The CDR3 DNA reads TGTGCCAGCAGCTTGGGGGGGGCGCGGGACTACAATGAGCAGTTCTTC.

This clone showed up just once. V is TRBV6-1 and J is TRBJ2-7; TRBD2 matches at 10 bases. The CDR3 extends over 14 amino acids. V trimming: 1 base; J trimming: 11 bases; junction bases outside the gene matches: 8. CDR1 is MNHNS, CDR2 SASEGT, per germline. CDR3 bases: TGTGCCAGCAGTGAAGGGATAGCGGGGGGAAGAGAGTACGTC. It specifies CASSEGIAGGREYV.

The chain employs TRBV5-1 and TRBJ2-1, with D possibly being TRBD2 (6 bases). This CDR3 comprises 15 residues. Germline V gene lookup returns CDR1 SGHRS and CDR2 YFSETQ. With 4 bases removed from V and 2 bases from J, the gap between germline ends came to 13 bases. The CDR3 bases are TGCGCCAGCAGCCTGGCCAGGGAGGCCTACAATGAGCAGTTCTTC. Translation: CASSLAREAYNEQFF.

J is TRBJ1-1 and V is TRBV6-1, with 8 nucleotides matching TRBD1. There are 15 residues in the CDR3. V lost 4 bases, J lost 2 bases, and 6 bases stayed unmatched. CDR1 is MNHNS, CDR2 SASEGT, per germline. CDR3 nucleotide sequence: TGTGCCAGCAGTGCCACTACAGGGGGAAACACTGAAGCTTTCTTT. Amino acids: CASSATTGGNTEAFF.

The V gene is TRBV30, the J gene TRBJ1-2, with D uncertain. Per germline, CDR1 GTSNPN and CDR2 SVGIG (reference sequence). V lost 0 bases to trimming and J lost 4 bases, with 9 bases between them. This CDR3 is built from 13 residues. CDR3 residues: CAWSVRGGYGYTF. Here the CDR3 DNA reads TGTGCCTGGAGTGTACGAGGAGGCTATGGCTACACCTTC. Filled out from reference TRBV30 and TRBJ1-2, the complete variable domain reads SQTIHQWPATLVQPVGSPLSLECTVEGTSNPNLYWYRQAAGRGLQLLFYSVGIGQISSEVPQNLSASRPQDRQFILSSKKLLLSDSGFYLCAWSVRGGYGYTFGSGTRLTVV.

This clone was observed once. CDR3 nucleotide sequence: TGTGCCAGCAGCTCCCCCGGCAGCCCCGACACTGAAGCTTTCTTT. This encodes CASSSPGSPDTEAFF. The chain links TRBV7-9 to TRBJ1-1, with D unresolved. The CDR3 runs to 15 residues. CDR1 is SEHNR, CDR2 FQNEAQ, per germline (reference sequence). Between the trimmed V and J ends, which lost 4 bases and 3 bases, there was a span of 15 bases.

The rearrangement uses TRBV28 and TRBJ1-5; TRBD1 matches 8 bases. V dropped 6 bases and J dropped 3; count of bases not matched to a gene: 10. The CDR3 spans 16 residues. Germline V gene lookup returns CDR1 MDHEN and CDR2 SYDVKM. In nucleotides, the CDR3 is TGTGCCAGCAGAAAGGGGACAGGATCCCCCAATCAGCCCCAGCATTTT. Translation: CASRKGTGSPNQPQHF.

This clone appeared a few times. The DNA of the CDR3 is TGTGCCAGCAGCGGGATTCCGGATAGCAATCAGCCCCAGCATTTT. Its protein product is CASSGIPDSNQPQHF. The V gene is TRBV6-5, the J gene TRBJ1-5; the D is unclear. In germline, CDR1 is MNHEY, CDR2 SVGAGI. CDR3 length: 15 amino acids. Trimming shortened V by 6 bases and J by 0 bases, and 12 bases separated the two germline ends.

The V gene is TRBV30, the J gene TRBJ2-1; 15 nucleotides match TRBD2. The CDR3 loop spans 17 amino acids. Germline CDR1 is GTSNPN and CDR2 is SVGIG (reference sequence). J gave up 0 bases and V 8 bases, and 8 bases lay outside the gene matches. In DNA, the CDR3 is TGTGCCGGGGGACTAGCGGGGGGCCCTAGCTCCTACAATGAGCAGTTCTTC. Its protein is CAGGLAGGPSSYNEQFF.

The rearrangement joins TRBV6-1 to TRBJ2-3; no clear D gene. V lost 1 base and J lost 0, with 8 bases in between. CDR1 is MNHNS and CDR2 is SASEGT in the germline V gene. The CDR3 runs 15 residues. CDR3 loop: CASSEVVGSTDTQYF. The CDR3 DNA sequence: TGTGCCAGCAGTGAAGTTGTCGGGAGCACAGATACGCAGTATTTT.

In the case of this clone: Additional DNA sequences in this sample encode the identical CDR3. V gene TRBV5-4 combines with J gene TRBJ2-3; TRBD1 agrees at 8 bases. The germline CDR1 and CDR2 sequences are SGHNT and YYREEE (reference sequence). V gave up 0 bases and J gave up 0 bases; unmatched junction bases: 0. There are 15 residues in the CDR3. The CDR3 region has the DNA TGTGCCAGCAGCTTGGGACAGGGGAGCACAGATACGCAGTATTTT. Translation: CASSLGQGSTDTQYF.

The rearrangement joins TRBV5-6 to TRBJ2-5; D could derive from TRBD1 or TRBD2 (5 bases each). Germline CDR1 is SGHDT and CDR2 is YYEEEE. V lost 3 bases and J 4 bases, leaving 10 bases between the germline ends. This CDR3 has 13 residues. The CDR3 DNA follows: TGTGCCAGCAGCTCTGGGGCGGGAGAGACCCAGTACTTC. It is translated as CASSSGAGETQYF.

By sample fraction, this clone is medium-sized. This rearrangement joins TRBV4-1 to TRBJ2-1; 15 positions match TRBD2. Germline CDR1 is MGHRA and CDR2 is YSYEKL. With V trimmed by 3 bases and J by 8 bases, 2 bases remained unmatched. This CDR3 spans 15 amino acids. The CDR3 DNA reads TGCGCCAGCAGCCACCGGACTAGCGGGAGGGATGAGCAGTTCTTC. Translation: CASSHRTSGRDEQFF.